The entry below gives a single T cell receptor beta chain sequence along with its context. The data are from a study of sequential checkpoint blockade in melanoma. Treatment defined: randomized to nivolumab then ipilimumab (arm A) or the reverse (arm B). This table comes from immunoSEQ multiplex PCR, and its TCRdb copy is limited to in-frame clones, with some not included. The repertoire holds 20,000 or so clones, with about 81% as singletons. This CDR3 is built from 16 residues. The germline V gene has CDR1 SGHDT and CDR2 YYEEEE. V lost 0 bases, J lost 9 bases, and 9 bases stayed unmatched. The origin of this receptor is a human donor with melanoma. Sequencing used CD8+ T cells sorted from blood (inferred from file names), obtained from a patient given nivolumab and ipilimumab in sequence. The chain carries TRBV5-6 and TRBJ2-6, with TRBD2 matching 7 bases. The DNA for the CDR3 is TGTGCCAGCAGCTTGGCCGGGAGGTTACTCTACAACGTCCTGACTTTC. Its translation is CASSLAGRLLYNVLTF.